This T cell receptor beta chain was profiled in a study of blood T cell repertoires in COVID-19. Study-wide background: The cDNA or gDNA used as material had been derived from T cells, B-cell-depleted T cells, or PBMCs.

The method was immunoSEQ multiplex PCR; TCRdb's version includes in-frame clones alone and lacks a portion of them. The sample has roughly 130,000 clones, more than 75% seen once. V lost 0 bases, J lost 6 bases, and 12 bases stayed unmatched. CDR3 length: 18 amino acids. Germline V gene data show CDR1 as SGHTA and CDR2 as FQGTGA. The receptor's source is a woman aged 70 to 79 with COVID-19, enrolled during active disease. Material: peripheral blood. The chain combines TRBV7-3 with TRBJ2-2, with 8 bases aligning to TRBD2. CDR3: CASSLTGAGGPPSGELFF. CDR3 sequence (DNA): TGTGCCAGCAGCTTAACTGGGGCGGGGGGACCACCGTCCGGGGAGCTGTTTTTT.